The sequence of this T cell receptor (beta chain) was determined in a study of cytomegalovirus exposure and HLA in healthy donors (dated by TCRdb to about 2017). About the full investigation: In an earlier analysis of 450 to 750 of the donors, about 270 Gb of sequence data and 90 million to 120 million unique TCR beta sequences from roughly 180 million T cells were reported. Roughly 300 gigabases of sequencing data and approximately 93 million unique TCR sequences were included in an early release covering 550 to 800 HLA-typed donors. Of the 398 genotyped donors, over 70% fell in the genetic ancestry cluster associated with self-reported Caucasian donors. The study aimed to test whether signatures of past pathogen exposure could be identified by cataloging public T cell receptors. Using immunosequencing, the study profiled T cell repertoires from fewer than 700 subjects and related those repertoires to cytomegalovirus serostatus. In addition to the first cohort of 666 subjects, a separate validation cohort of 120 different subjects was used. To predict cytomegalovirus infection status, the study brought together high-throughput TCR immunosequencing, statistical association of individual TCRs with disease status, and machine learning. A later analysis re-analyzed previously published TCR beta repertoires from 550 to 700 donors and added high-resolution HLA genotyping to study TCR occurrence patterns. Rather than drawing on any new phenotypic data, the later analysis identified candidate immune exposures from TCR beta sequences and the way those sequences occurred across donors. To decide whether each TCR beta V gene segment behaved as functional or pseudogenic, an earlier analysis of some 600 of the donors relied on high-throughput TCR beta sequencing. Alongside the repertoire data, information on donor age, sex, ethnicity and CMV serostatus was compiled. A later genetic analysis took genome-wide SNP genotypes for about 55% of the 666 donors and used that subset as a discovery cohort. All discovery cohort repertoires had been generated on a single sequencing platform. Both class I and class II loci were covered by HLA typing, at four-digit resolution. The number of donors typed differed by locus, with roughly 629-640 for A, B, C, DRB1 and DQB1, about 500 for DQA1, over 600 for DPA1, and some 440 for DPB1. About 5 DR-DQ haplotypes were handled as single units for association and clustering, since linkage in the cohort was strong. On average, roughly 240,000 unique TCR beta nucleotide sequences were sequenced per donor among 398 genotyped donors of the cohort, with roughly 18% of those sequences being non-productive. The paper's findings and limits, for the study overall: A later genetic analysis associated a missense DCLRE1C variant with V-gene and J-gene trimming of TCR beta chains, and an independent cohort replicated the association. A later analysis found that TCR association rates varied across HLA loci, with DRB1 alleles showing the most associated TCRs and HLA-C alleles the fewest. Most TCR sequences were seen in very few donors, while some public TCRs were found in many individuals. CMV serostatus was the only immune exposure information available for the cohort. Correlated functional status among segregating V segments might reflect linkage disequilibrium, but an unknown experimental factor could not be ruled out. Because the 87-base-pair reads could not distinguish some IMGT-functional V segments, including TRBV6-2 and TRBV6-3, those segments were excluded. An earlier analysis of 450 to 750 of the donors showed that most TCR beta V segments appeared in productive rearrangements either about 90% or about 30% of the time, which broadly matched IMGT annotations. When HLA alleles, especially DR and DQ, strongly co-occurred, TCR associations were difficult to assign to individual alleles. The classifier was reported to diagnose cytomegalovirus status with high specificity and sensitivity in both the original and validation cohorts. A further reported finding was that TCR beta sequences accurately predicted the HLA-A and HLA-B alleles for most subjects in the first cohort. The sequencing pipeline was judged likely to have produced a cluster of highly shared sequence variants as a technical artifact. According to a later analysis, most CMV-associated TCR beta chains appeared to be HLA-restricted, and the HLA associations seemed to be driven largely by CMV exposure. Three of the identified cytomegalovirus-associated TCR beta chains were confirmed in vitro to be specific for cytomegalovirus antigens. Because counts were too low, about 18 rarely observed V segments, including chromosome 9 orphons, were left out of the earlier analysis of several hundred of the donors. Roughly uniform sequencing depth across donors was assumed in presence/absence analyses, although this assumption may not hold. Compared with equally common non-associated chains, HLA-associated TCR beta chains in a later analysis were more clonally expanded and had lower generation probabilities. This cohort had only TCR beta chains sequenced, and the lack of alpha or paired-chain data limited which features could be detected. Because HLA typing was unavailable for some donors at each locus, only the typed subset was used in association tests. The study gave a list of 150 to 200 TCR beta chains associated with cytomegalovirus. Specific HLA alleles were associated with about 17,000 TCR beta sequences at a false discovery rate of 0.05 in a later analysis. According to the authors, the approach could potentially be generalized to other disease states and immunological phenotypes. In a later genetic analysis, fewer N-insertions in productive TCRs were reported among donors in an Asian-associated ancestry cluster than the roughly 700-donor mean. According to a later analysis, parvovirus B19, influenza, CMV and Epstein-Barr virus appeared linked to several top co-occurrence clusters.

The germline V gene supplies CDR1 SNHLY and CDR2 FYNNEI. The CDR3 has 12 amino acids, counting the end cysteine and phenylalanine. Just CDR3 DNA is preserved here, 36 bases in frame from base 1. The germline V end is reduced by 10 bases and the J end by 2 bases; junction bases left unmatched: 5. The cohort consisted of 666 healthy bone marrow donors. At the time of sampling, every cohort member was nominally healthy, though immune exposures that went unrecorded were likely present. The donor tested CMV seropositive, placing the donor among the 289 seropositive members of the cohort. A peripheral blood sample was collected from each donor, and TCR beta sequencing was performed on peripheral blood mononuclear cells. Genomic DNA was extracted from the blood cell samples with the Qiagen DNeasy Blood Extraction Kit. The receptor library was made with the immunoSEQ multiplex PCR assay. For the multiplex PCR, a mixture combining 60 forward primers for TCR Vbeta segments and 13 reverse primers for TCR Jbeta segments was used. A multiplex PCR assay on genomic DNA amplified the CDR3 region of rearranged TCR beta genes. On the Illumina HiSeq System, the amplified TCR beta libraries were sequenced as 87-base-pair reads. The paper's data handling went like this. A later analysis tallied 75 million to 95 million unique TCR beta chains across the 666 repertoires, and about 12 million of those chains were shared by two or more donors. Raw reads were error-corrected and collapsed into unique sequences by a nearest-neighbor algorithm in which closely related sequences were merged to remove PCR and sequencing errors. Alignment of CDR3 sequences to IMGT reference sequences was used to assign V, D and J gene segments. Each retained sequence needed at least a six-nucleotide match to both a V gene segment and a J gene segment. A rearrangement counted as productive if the CDR3 had no stop codons and remained in frame with V and J, and every other rearrangement counted as non-productive. Following IMGT convention, CDR3 was defined as the stretch from the second conserved V-encoded cysteine to the conserved J-encoded phenylalanine. In an earlier analysis of around 600 of the donors, sequences lacking an unambiguous match to a single V gene segment were excluded. An earlier analysis of approximately 590 of the donors classified V segments as functional when productive rearrangements were above 56.7% and as segregating when the standard deviation between donors was above 5%. A statistical classification framework was built to diagnose cytomegalovirus status from the catalog of TCR beta chain sequences. In a later analysis, TCR nucleotide sequences were compared against IMGT/GENE-DB human TR gene sequences so that V and J genes could be assigned. The TCRdist pipeline was used in a later analysis to assign CDR3 sequences and most-parsimonious VDJ recombination scenarios. In a later analysis, every TCR beta chain was defined by the combination of its CDR3 amino acid sequence and its V-gene family, and reads without a unique V-gene family were dropped. As a way to deal with suspected cross-contamination and a sequencing artifact, a later analysis dropped more than 500 nucleotide sequences that were highly shared and had low generation probability. In a later analysis, a clonal expansion index was calculated for each public chain from normalized within-repertoire ranks of inferred template counts. In a later analysis, generation probabilities were computed with a VDJ recombination model fitted to out-of-frame rearrangements, and the resulting probabilities were checked against IGoR. A later analysis scored TCR-TCR, TCR-HLA and TCR-CMV co-occurrence with hypergeometric tests, applying a repertoire-size bias correction to TCR pairs. In a later analysis, false discovery rates were estimated by permuting HLA or CMV assignments 20 times. In a later analysis, co-occurring TCRs were grouped using DBSCAN, and TCRdist sequence similarity was added for clustering within HLA-allele-positive subsets. Repertoires with fewer than 30,000 or more than 120,000 public chains, plus five repertoires with anomalous nucleotide sharing, were excluded from co-occurrence clustering. TCRdb obtained this table from immuneACCESS and retained in-frame rearrangements with V and J assigned. These tables miss some clones; where compared with another copy, unresolved V genes account for less than half of the shortfall, and the remainder is unexplained. V and J calls and clone size are as listed in that table; D and trimming were resolved from the DNA. The sample table records over 75,000 clones; 75% to 85% of these occur just once. The biggest ten clones account for about 3.1% of the sample.

Comments on this clone: This clone's antigen is unknown. There are no base qualities to consult, and no much larger clone falls within one base.

The sequence derives from a male donor in good health and CMV-seropositive. The sequence joins TRBV2 to TRBJ2-7, and 7 bases in between align with TRBD1. Sequenced: PBMCs. Here the CDR3 is given as CATGQATYEQYF. Here is the DNA: TGTGCCACCGGACAGGCAACCTACGAGCAGTACTTC.